This paragraph reports one T cell receptor beta chain. Its antigen is undetermined. The germline V gene encodes CDR1 SGHNT and CDR2 YYREEE (reference sequence). This CDR3 region has 13 residues. V was trimmed by 8 bases and J by 7 bases, leaving 13 bases between them. Using immunoSEQ multiplex PCR, the repertoire was profiled, and TCRdb retains in-frame clones only, with some absent. The repertoire holds around 180,000 clones, 90% seen once, with 2.5% to 3.5% in the top ten. The sample is drawn from a study of T cell responses to AZD1222 COVID-19 vaccine. Study-level findings and limits: Increases in Spike-specific TCR breadth and depth were seen after two AZD1222 doses. Targets within unmutated variant regions were reportedly found for nearly half of spike-specific TCRs.

Sequenced here: peripheral blood, sampled on day 0 of AZD1222 vaccination. The receptor was derived from an adult in good health. J is TRBJ1-6 and V is TRBV5-4; unclear D gene. The CDR3 bases are TGTGCCAGGTTGAGACAAACGAATTCACCCCTCCACTTT. Its protein product is CARLRQTNSPLHF.